These 27 T cell receptor beta chains came from one sample sequenced in a study. Each CDR3 protein gets one entry after TCRdb re-called the RT-PCR reads with MiXCR. The sample carries 650,000 to 800,000 distinct CDR3 sequences, 13% to 15% recorded once. The sample consisted of memory CD4+ T cells from blood. These receptors were obtained from a female donor in good health, serving as a healthy control.

This clonotype was counted many times. The CDR3 region is CASSLGADGNTIYF. In nucleotides, the CDR3 is TGCGCCAGCAGCTTGGGGGCAGATGGAAACACCATATATTTT. V gene TRBV5-1 combines with J gene TRBJ1-3; D gene unclear. V was pared by 0 bases and J by 3 bases, with 7 bases between. The CDR3 totals 14 residues. Germline values: CDR1 SGHRS, CDR2 YFSETQ.

This clonotype was detected ten times or more. The chain couples TRBV4-3 to TRBJ2-7; the match to TRBD1 covers 8 bases. Per germline, CDR1 LGHNA and CDR2 YSLEER. Trimming took 1 base from V and 5 from J; bases not matched to a gene: 1. CDR3 length: 13 residues. DNA for the CDR3: TGCGCCAGCAGCCAAGCCAGGGGGCACGAGCAGTACTTC. This translates into CASSQARGHEQYF.

The chain recombines TRBV20-1 with TRBJ2-1, with D perhaps TRBD1 (5 bases). This CDR3 is 12 amino acids long. V was trimmed by 6 bases and J by 10 bases, leaving 16 bases between them. The germline gives CDR1 DFQATT, CDR2 SNEGSKA (reference sequence). The CDR3 is CSAFSGANEQFF. CDR3 nucleotide sequence: TGCAGTGCCTTTTCTGGGGCAAACGAGCAGTTCTTC.

The chain couples TRBV10-3 to TRBJ1-2; 11 bases are a match to TRBD1. Germline values: CDR1 ENHRY, CDR2 SYGVKD. The CDR3 has 16 amino acids. Losses at the gene ends were 4 bases for V and 6 bases for J; bases not matched to a gene: 10. For the CDR3, the DNA is TGTGCCATCAGTGTGTCACCGGGACAGGGGGGACATGGCTACACCTTC. Its translation: CAISVSPGQGGHGYTF.

J is TRBJ2-7 and V is TRBV7-2, with 7 nucleotides matching TRBD1. The CDR3 sequence is 15 residues long. Losses at the gene ends were 5 bases for V and 0 bases for J; bases not matched to a gene: 7. Germline V gives CDR1 SGHTA, CDR2 FQGNSA. Here the CDR3 DNA reads TGTGCCAGCAGCCTACAGGGGTCGGCCTCCTACGAGCAGTACTTC. Translating it yields CASSLQGSASYEQYF. The variable domain in full, completed from reference TRBV7-2 and TRBJ2-7, reads GAGVSQSPSNKVTEKGKDVELRCDPISGHTALYWYRQSLGQGLEFLIYFQGNSAPDKSGLPSDRFSAERTGGSVSTLTIQRTQQEDSAVYLCASSLQGSASYEQYFGPGTRLTVT.

In this sample, this clonotype turned up a few times. The rearrangement joins TRBV12-3 or TRBV12-4 to TRBJ2-1, with TRBD1 identical over 9 bases. The CDR3 is 17 amino acids. Trimming at V came to 5 bases and at J to 7 bases, leaving 15 bases not matched to a gene. The CDR3 spells CASSPHDFDRGKNEQFF. The CDR3 DNA follows: TGTGCCAGCAGTCCACATGACTTTGACAGGGGGAAAAATGAGCAGTTCTTC.

This clonotype was seen a handful of times. This rearrangement joins TRBV5-1 to TRBJ2-6; tentative D call: TRBD1 (6 bases). V was clipped by 4 bases and J by 1 base, with 12 bases between them. Germline loops: CDR1 SGHRS, CDR2 YFSETQ. The CDR3 spans 16 residues. The DNA for the CDR3 is TGCGCCAGCAGCACAGACAGGTTTTCTGGGGCCAACGTCCTGACTTTC. This encodes CASSTDRFSGANVLTF. Based on the CDR3 plus reference TRBV5-1 and TRBJ2-6, the full variable domain is KAGVTQTPRYLIKTRGQQVTLSCSPISGHRSVSWYQQTPGQGLQFLFEYFSETQRNKGNFPGRFSGRQFSNSRSEMNVSTLELGDSALYLCASSTDRFSGANVLTFGAGSRLTVL.

Comment on this clonotype: This could be a read error, since a much larger clone is one nucleotide away. This sequence joins TRBV4-3 and TRBJ2-2; a weak D match, TRBD1 (5 bases). The CDR3 totals 16 residues. Germline-derived CDR1 and CDR2 are LGHNA and YSLEER. CDR3 residues: CASSQQTPGNTWELFF. The CDR3 DNA follows: TGCGCCAGCAGCCAACAAACCCCAGGGAACACCTGGGAGCTGTTTTTT.

This clonotype was seen a few times. The gene calls are TRBV7-2 and TRBJ1-4; possibly TRBD1 for D (5 bases). The CDR3 totals 15 residues. CDR1 is SGHTA and CDR2 is FQGNSA in the germline V gene. V lost 1 base to trimming and J lost 8 bases, with 14 bases between them. The CDR3 is CASSLGGRAREKLFF. In DNA form, the CDR3 reads TGTGCCAGCAGCTTAGGCGGCAGGGCGAGAGAAAAACTGTTTTTT. The full variable domain, rest sourced from reference TRBV7-2 and TRBJ1-4, is GAGVSQSPSNKVTEKGKDVELRCDPISGHTALYWYRQSLGQGLEFLIYFQGNSAPDKSGLPSDRFSAERTGGSVSTLTIQRTQQEDSAVYLCASSLGGRAREKLFFGSGTQLSVL.

This clonotype was seen at least ten times. Here the CDR3 reads CASSLAGQDYGYTF. For the CDR3, the DNA is TGTGCCAGCAGCTTAGCGGGACAGGACTATGGCTACACCTTC. The chain joins TRBV7-6 to TRBJ1-2, with 8 positions matching TRBD1. Per the germline V gene, CDR1 is SGHVS and CDR2 is FNYEAQ. The J segment lost 3 bases and the V segment lost 0 bases, leaving 0 bases of the junction unmatched. The CDR3 runs to 14 residues.

This clonotype was recorded a few times. The chain carries TRBV4-3 and TRBJ1-6; D gene ambiguous. V was clipped by 0 bases and J by 7 bases, with 10 bases between them. The germline gives CDR1 LGHNA, CDR2 YSLEER. The CDR3 extends over 15 amino acids. DNA for the CDR3: TGCGCCAGCAGCCAAGAGAGCTTGGGGAATTCACCCCTCCACTTT. Translation gives CASSQESLGNSPLHF.

This clonotype has just a few counts. The V and J genes are TRBV20-1 and TRBJ1-4; D not resolved. Trimming took off 0 bases at V and 4 bases at J, with 12 bases between the two ends. Germline V lookup: CDR1 DFQATT, CDR2 SNEGSKA (reference sequence). This CDR3 contains 15 residues. As DNA, the CDR3 is TGCAGTGCTAGAGATCTAGGGCACTATAATGAAAAACTGTTTTTT. Protein sequence: CSARDLGHYNEKLFF.

This chain links TRBV7-2 with TRBJ2-2, with a weak D call TRBD2 (5 bases). This CDR3 is built from 15 residues. Germline V gene sequence: CDR1 SGHTA, CDR2 FQGNSA. Trimming cost V 7 bases and J 4 bases, with 16 bases left between them. CDR3 DNA sequence: TGTGCCAGCAAACCCCCGGGAAGCAGCACCGGGGAGCTGTTTTTT. Translating it yields CASKPPGSSTGELFF.

This clonotype has a handful of counts. This sequence joins TRBV5-8 and TRBJ2-7; D not certain. The CDR3 loop spans 13 amino acids. Trimming pared 2 bases from V and 7 bases from J, leaving 13 bases between. Germline assignment: CDR1 SGHTS and CDR2 YDEGEE. CDR3 residues: CASSLPELGEQYF. CDR3 sequence (DNA): TGTGCCAGCAGCTTACCCGAACTTGGGGAGCAGTACTTC.

This chain links TRBV29-1 with TRBJ1-4, with D maybe TRBD1 (6 bases). The CDR3 runs 13 residues. The V gene lost 7 bases and the J gene lost 0 bases, with 9 bases spanning the gap. Germline CDR1 is SQVTM and CDR2 is ANQGSEA. CDR3 nucleotide sequence: TGCAGCGCAAACAGGGCAACTAATGAAAAACTGTTTTTT. This codes for CSANRATNEKLFF. Variable domain in full (rest from reference TRBV29-1 and TRBJ1-4): SAVISQKPSRDICQRGTSLTIQCQVDSQVTMMFWYRQQPGQSLTLIATANQGSEATYESGFVIDKFPISRPNLTFSTLTVSNMSPEDSSIYLCSANRATNEKLFFGSGTQLSVL.

The rearrangement joins TRBV5-1 to TRBJ2-7; D uncertain. CDR3 size: 15 residues. The germline CDR1 and CDR2 sequences are SGHRS and YFSETQ. The ends were cut back, 0 bases at V and 1 base at J, with 11 bases in the middle. The chain's CDR3 is CASSLGRPESYEQYF. The CDR3 nucleotides are TGCGCCAGCAGCTTGGGCCGACCAGAATCCTACGAGCAGTACTTC.

V gene TRBV11-2 combines with J gene TRBJ2-1, with D maybe TRBD2 (6 bases). The CDR3 is made up of 17 amino acids. V was shortened by 0 bases and J by 3 bases, with 15 bases between the two germline ends. Germline-derived CDR1 and CDR2 are SGHAT and FQNNGV. The CDR3: CASSLDRVGLLYNEQFF. The CDR3 nucleotides read TGTGCCAGCAGCTTAGATAGGGTGGGACTCCTCTACAATGAGCAGTTCTTC.

The chain has TRBV15 and TRBJ2-1; 9 bases agree with TRBD1. The CDR3 spans 15 residues. Germline V gene data show CDR1 as LNHNV and CDR2 as YYDKDF (reference sequence). V was clipped by 2 bases and J by 3 bases; unmatched bases: 2. The DNA of the CDR3 is TGTGCCACCAGCAGAAGACAGGGGGGCTACAATGAGCAGTTCTTC. The encoded protein is CATSRRQGGYNEQFF.

This clonotype was seen many times. The junction departs from germline at one end; a sequencing error may be responsible. The J gene is TRBJ2-3, the V gene TRBV2; no firm D call. Germline CDR1 is SNHLY and CDR2 is FYNNEI. The CDR3 spans 11 residues. The CDR3 loop is CASREMDTQYF. The CDR3, as DNA: TGTGCCAGCCGTGAGATGGATACGCAGTATTTT.

This clonotype appeared a few times. This sequence joins TRBV6-2 or TRBV6-3 and TRBJ2-2; D unclear. Looked up from germline, CDR1 is MNHEY and CDR2 is SVGEGT. The CDR3 runs to 11 residues. V was pared by 6 bases and J by 6 bases, with 5 bases between. The CDR3, as DNA: TGTGCCAGCAGAAGGCCCGGGGAGCTGTTTTTT. It codes for CASRRPGELFF.

This chain uses TRBV9 with TRBJ2-6, with D possibly TRBD2 on 5 matching bases. Trimming left V 1 base short and J 2 bases short, with 19 bases between. The germline V gene has CDR1 SGDLS and CDR2 YYNGEE. The CDR3 loop spans 19 amino acids. CDR3 loop: CASSVTTAGGTAGANVLTF. As DNA, the CDR3 is TGTGCCAGCAGCGTAACGACGGCAGGAGGAACGGCTGGGGCCAACGTCCTGACTTTC.

The V and J genes are TRBV3-1 and TRBJ2-5; D may be TRBD2 (6 bases). Trimming took 2 bases from V and 5 from J, leaving 12 bases between them. This CDR3 is built from 14 residues. Germline V lookup: CDR1 LGHDT, CDR2 YNNKEL (reference sequence). The CDR3 coding sequence is TGTGCCAGCAGCCAACTACATGGGGGGGAGACCCAGTACTTC. Amino acids: CASSQLHGGETQYF.

This clonotype was observed a handful of times. This sequence joins TRBV20-1 and TRBJ1-1, with a weak D call TRBD1 (5 bases). The CDR3 has 16 amino acids. The germline gives CDR1 DFQATT, CDR2 SNEGSKA (reference sequence). V lost 3 bases to trimming and J lost 0 bases, with 17 bases between them. CDR3 residues: CSARPRLDSLNTEAFF. DNA for the CDR3: TGCAGTGCTAGGCCCCGACTTGACAGCCTGAACACTGAAGCTTTCTTT.

The chain is built from TRBV7-2 and TRBJ2-3; a weak D match, TRBD1 (5 bases). V dropped 3 bases and J dropped 2 bases, with 9 bases sitting between them. CDR3 size: 14 residues. Per the germline V gene, CDR1 is SGHTA and CDR2 is FQGNSA. The CDR3 loop reads CASSLARATDTQYF. The CDR3, as DNA: TGTGCCAGCAGCTTGGCCAGGGCCACAGATACGCAGTATTTT. The complete variable domain, with remaining parts taken from reference TRBV7-2 and TRBJ2-3, reads GAGVSQSPSNKVTEKGKDVELRCDPISGHTALYWYRQSLGQGLEFLIYFQGNSAPDKSGLPSDRFSAERTGGSVSTLTIQRTQQEDSAVYLCASSLARATDTQYFGPGTRLTVL.

For this clonotype: A much larger clonotype is one base distant, so this may be a read error. The rearrangement links TRBV6-5 to TRBJ2-6; D might be TRBD1 (6 bases). Germline V gene data show CDR1 as MNHEY and CDR2 as SVGAGI. The CDR3 covers 16 residues. Trimming left V 2 bases short and J 5 bases short, with 13 bases between. CDR3 nucleotides: TGTGCCAGCAGTTACAGCAGGGGAGCTAGGGCCAACGTCCTGACTTTC. Protein sequence: CASSYSRGARANVLTF.

This clonotype was counted a few times. This chain joins TRBV7-3 and TRBJ2-1; 8 positions agree with TRBD2. The V gene's germline CDR1 is SGHTA and CDR2 FQGTGA. CDR3 length: 17 residues. Trimming at V came to 5 bases and at J to 5 bases, leaving 14 bases not matched to a gene. CDR3 sequence: CASSPIGPPRGDNEQFF. In DNA form, the CDR3 reads TGTGCCAGCAGCCCAATCGGACCTCCGCGGGGGGACAATGAGCAGTTCTTC.

The V gene is TRBV24-1, the J gene TRBJ2-1; 7 bases are shared with TRBD2. Looked up from germline, CDR1 is KGHDR and CDR2 is SFDVKD. The CDR3 spans 16 residues. J lost 5 bases, V lost 5 bases, and 11 bases had no gene match. The CDR3 region has the DNA TGTGCCACCAGTGGAAATAGCGGGTCATCGAACAATGAGCAGTTCTTC. Its translation is CATSGNSGSSNNEQFF.